Ten or more counts support the clone carrying this T cell receptor (beta chain). Its specificity is not known. Using RNA transcripts, the TCR beta CDR3 regions were amplified. HTBI-primed first-round RT-PCR preceded second-round multiplex PCR. Each CDR3 protein gets one entry after TCRdb re-called the multiplex PCR reads with MiXCR. The table shows around 470,000 distinct CDR3 sequences, with under 15% occurring only once. V lost 3 bases and J lost 14; bases outside the gene matches: 3. The CDR3 loop spans 12 amino acids. CDR1 and CDR2 (germline): MNHEY, SVGAGI. These data belong to a study of Graves' ophthalmopathy and Graves' hyperthyroidism. Study-level results: A 13-signature model separated ophthalmopathy from stable hyperthyroidism, about 90% sensitivity, around 78% specificity. Blood shared most expanded thyroid clonotypes above 0.001 frequency.

Where ophthalmopathy was present, donors had moderate-to-severe activity, CAS ≥3, NOSPECS ≥4 and duration under 3 months. Sampling approximately 11 ml of fresh peripheral blood provided the PBMCs. The sequenced sample was blood. The rearrangement joins TRBV6-5 to TRBJ2-6; 8 bases match TRBD2. This clonotype was obtained from a woman between 25 and 40 years old with Graves' ophthalmopathy. In DNA, the CDR3 is TGTGCCAGCAGTTATCGGGGGGGCCTCCTGACTTTC. Translation gives CASSYRGGLLTF.